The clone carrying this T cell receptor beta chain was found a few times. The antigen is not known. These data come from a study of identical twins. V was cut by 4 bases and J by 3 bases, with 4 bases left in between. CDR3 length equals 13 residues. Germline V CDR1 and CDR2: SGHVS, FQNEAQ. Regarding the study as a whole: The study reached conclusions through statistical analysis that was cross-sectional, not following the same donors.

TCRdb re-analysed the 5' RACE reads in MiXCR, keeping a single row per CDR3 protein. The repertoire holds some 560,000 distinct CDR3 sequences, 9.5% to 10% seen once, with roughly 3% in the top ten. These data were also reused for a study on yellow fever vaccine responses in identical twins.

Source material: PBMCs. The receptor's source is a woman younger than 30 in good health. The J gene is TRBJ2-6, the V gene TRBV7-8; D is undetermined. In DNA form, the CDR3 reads TGTGCCAGCAGCTCCCTTGGGGCCAACGTCCTGACTTTC. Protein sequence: CASSSLGANVLTF.